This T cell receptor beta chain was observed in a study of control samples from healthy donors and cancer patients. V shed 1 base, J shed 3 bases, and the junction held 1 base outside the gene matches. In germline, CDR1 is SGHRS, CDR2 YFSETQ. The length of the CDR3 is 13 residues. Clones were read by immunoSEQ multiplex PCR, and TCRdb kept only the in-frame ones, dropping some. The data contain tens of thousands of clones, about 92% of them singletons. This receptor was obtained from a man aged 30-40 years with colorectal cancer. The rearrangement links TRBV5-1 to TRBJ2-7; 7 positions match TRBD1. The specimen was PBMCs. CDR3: CASSLWTGYEQYF. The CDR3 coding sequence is TGCGCCAGCAGCTTGTGGACAGGCTACGAGCAGTACTTC.